The 12 T cell receptor beta chains below come from one sample, sequenced in a study of vaccination effects on CD4 cells after COVID-19. Their antigens remain unidentified. Clones were read by immunoSEQ multiplex PCR, and TCRdb kept only the in-frame ones, dropping some. The sample gives 67,000 or so clones, over 70% of which show up once; more than 1% is in the top ten. Expansion with viral peptide pools was applied to antigen-specific CD4+ T cells by the ViraFEST assay prior to sequencing. Cells that had been cultured for ten to eleven days were the source of isolated CD4+ T cells. Either the BNT162b2 or mRNA-1273 vaccine was given to participants in two doses. The sample here was CD4+ T cells from PBMCs cultured with HCoV-229E spike peptides, taken after COVID-19 vaccination. These receptors were taken from a human donor who received a COVID-19 vaccine.

The rearrangement joins TRBV5-4 to TRBJ2-5; 12 bases line up with TRBD2. The germline V gene has CDR1 SGHNT and CDR2 YYREEE (reference sequence). The CDR3 loop spans 14 amino acids. V trimming: 10 bases; J trimming: 5 bases; junction bases outside the gene matches: 9. The CDR3 sequence: CAVTLAGGRETQYF. The CDR3 nucleotides read TGTGCCGTAACACTAGCGGGGGGCCGGGAGACCCAGTACTTC. Full variable domain (rest looked up from reference TRBV5-4 and TRBJ2-5): ETGVTQSPTHLIKTRGQQVTLRCSSQSGHNTVSWYQQALGQGPQFIFQYYREEENGRGNFPPRFSGLQFPNYSSELNVNALELDDSALYLCAVTLAGGRETQYFGPGTRLLVL.

The J gene is TRBJ1-1, the V gene TRBV24-1, with 8 bases matching TRBD1. This CDR3 has 13 residues. J gave up 0 bases and V 10 bases, and 3 bases lay outside the gene matches. From germline, CDR1 is KGHDR and CDR2 SFDVKD. In nucleotides, the CDR3 is TGTGCCACACGGGACAGGTTGAACACTGAAGCTTTCTTT. As protein: CATRDRLNTEAFF.

Of note for this clone: Germline is not matched at one junction end, which may reflect a read error. The sample contains more than one DNA sequence encoding this CDR3. The chain is built from TRBV10-1 and TRBJ2-3, with D possibly TRBD2 on 6 matching bases. Germline CDR1 and CDR2: WNHNN and SYGVQD (reference sequence). The CDR3 runs to 13 residues. In DNA form, the CDR3 reads TGCGCCAGCAGTGAAACTAGCACAGATACGCAATATTTT. The encoded protein is CASSETSTDTQYF.

The genes are TRBV4-3 and TRBJ1-3; D unclear. This CDR3 contains 17 residues. The ends were cut back, 2 bases at V and 0 bases at J, with 14 bases in the middle. Germline V gene data show CDR1 as LGHNA and CDR2 as YSLEER. The CDR3 reads CASSQNYISLSGNTIYF. For the CDR3, the DNA is TGCGCCAGCAGCCAAAATTATATTAGCCTCTCTGGAAACACCATATATTTT.

CDR3 sequence (DNA): TGTGCCAGCAGCTTCTTCTGGACAGGGAGGAACTATGGCTACACCTTC. Protein sequence: CASSFFWTGRNYGYTF. The chain is built from TRBV28 and TRBJ1-2, with 8 nucleotides matching TRBD1. CDR3 size: 16 residues. The junction had 11 bases not matched to a gene; V was cut back by 6 bases and J by 2 bases. The germline V gene has CDR1 MDHEN and CDR2 SYDVKM.

The chain uses TRBV6-5 and TRBJ1-2; tentative D call: TRBD1 (6 bases). This CDR3 contains 14 residues. Trimming cost V 6 bases and J 4 bases, with 15 bases left between them. Germline V lookup: CDR1 MNHEY, CDR2 SVGAGI. CDR3 in DNA: TGTGCCAGCAGGCCTATAGGGGGGAGCTATGGCTACACCTTC. It yields the protein CASRPIGGSYGYTF.

This chain joins TRBV6-5 and TRBJ1-5; no clear D gene. The CDR3 sequence is 13 residues long. Germline CDR1 and CDR2: MNHEY and SVGAGI. V was clipped by 9 bases and J by 2 bases, with 11 bases between them. The CDR3: CASKIEGNQPQHF. In DNA, the CDR3 is TGTGCCAGTAAGATAGAGGGCAATCAGCCCCAGCATTTT.

The gene calls are TRBV2 and TRBJ1-1; D gene unclear. V was cut by 3 bases and J by 1 base, with 6 bases left in between. Germline values: CDR1 SNHLY, CDR2 FYNNEI. The CDR3 length is 13 residues. CDR3: CASSEVGNTEAFF. The CDR3 nucleotides are TGTGCCAGCAGTGAGGTCGGGAACACTGAAGCTTTCTTT.

V is TRBV4-2 and J is TRBJ2-2, with 10 bases that match TRBD2. This CDR3 is built from 17 residues. J lost 6 bases, V lost 1 base, and 8 bases had no gene match. Germline CDR1 and CDR2: LGHNA and YNFKEQ. CDR3 nucleotide sequence: TGTGCCAGCAGCCAAGCGAGCGGGGGGGCCTTTTCCGGGGAGCTGTTTTTT. It specifies CASSQASGGAFSGELFF.

This chain uses TRBV7-6 with TRBJ1-4; D is perhaps TRBD1 (6 bases). The CDR3 consists of 20 residues. V was clipped by 6 bases and J by 1 base, with 27 bases between them. Germline V lookup: CDR1 SGHVS, CDR2 FNYEAQ. CDR3 in DNA: TGTGCCAGCAGTTTTAAAGCATACGTGTACAGGGACCAAACTAATGAAAAACTGTTTTTT. Protein sequence: CASSFKAYVYRDQTNEKLFF.

DNA for the CDR3: TGTGCCAGCAGGCGGAGGACAGGGTTCGATGGCTACACCTTC. Its translation is CASRRRTGFDGYTF. This rearrangement joins TRBV28 to TRBJ1-2; TRBD1 matches at 8 bases. From germline, CDR1 is MDHEN and CDR2 SYDVKM. This CDR3 contains 14 residues. V trimming: 6 bases; J trimming: 6 bases; junction bases outside the gene matches: 9.

This chain uses TRBV24-1 with TRBJ1-4; 8 positions match TRBD1. Looked up from germline, CDR1 is KGHDR and CDR2 is SFDVKD. This CDR3 is 15 amino acids long. V lost 4 bases and J lost 7; bases outside the gene matches: 7. The CDR3 loop is CATSDPGQGGEKLFF. The CDR3 bases are TGTGCCACCAGTGACCCTGGACAGGGCGGTGAAAAACTGTTTTTT.